The 29 T cell receptor beta chains below all came from one sample that was sequenced in a study of CD8 T cells in Susac syndrome. RNA in amounts of roughly 0.5 to 1 ug was reverse transcribed with random hexamers. TCRdb processed the immunoSEQ multiplex PCR reads anew with MiXCR; each CDR3 protein has one entry. The sample lists 200,000 or so distinct CDR3 sequences, 92% occurring once. The specimen sequenced was CD8+ T cells from PBMCs. These TCRs come from a human donor with multiple sclerosis.

V gene TRBV13 combines with J gene TRBJ1-2; D is ambiguous. V lost 1 base and J lost 8, with 8 bases in between. The CDR3 sequence is 12 residues long. CDR1 PRHDT and CDR2 FYEKMQ come from the germline V gene (reference sequence). The CDR3, as DNA: TGTGCCAGCAGCTTAGAGGGAGAGGGCTACACCTTC. It encodes CASSLEGEGYTF.

The genes are TRBV20-1 and TRBJ2-1; no reliable D call. Germline-derived CDR1 and CDR2 are DFQATT and SNEGSKA (reference sequence). This CDR3 spans 12 amino acids. The V gene lost 3 bases and the J gene lost 3 bases, with 6 bases spanning the gap. DNA for the CDR3: TGCAGTGCTAGGTGGATCTACAATGAGCAGTTCTTC. Residues: CSARWIYNEQFF.

The chain has TRBV5-1 and TRBJ2-7; no definite D call. The V gene's germline CDR1 is SGHRS and CDR2 YFSETQ. The V and J ends lost 0 bases and 2 bases respectively, with 12 bases between them. This CDR3 contains 15 residues. CDR3 amino acids: CASSLEAGPPYEQYF. The CDR3 DNA reads as TGCGCCAGCAGCTTGGAGGCAGGACCCCCCTACGAGCAGTACTTC. The full variable domain, with the rest looked up from reference TRBV5-1 and TRBJ2-7, is KAGVTQTPRYLIKTRGQQVTLSCSPISGHRSVSWYQQTPGQGLQFLFEYFSETQRNKGNFPGRFSGRQFSNSRSEMNVSTLELGDSALYLCASSLEAGPPYEQYFGPGTRLTVT.

V is TRBV7-9 and J is TRBJ2-1; D gene unclear. Germline CDR1 reads SEHNR; CDR2 reads FQNEAQ (reference sequence). The germline V and J ends were trimmed by 7 bases and 10 bases, with 14 bases remaining between them. CDR3 length equals 12 residues. CDR3 sequence: CASKPPPTEQFF. The CDR3, as DNA: TGTGCCAGCAAGCCCCCGCCCACAGAGCAGTTCTTC.

The rearrangement links TRBV20-1 to TRBJ1-1; no reliable D call. Deletions cut 6 bases from V and 11 bases from J, with 16 bases between. Looked up from germline, CDR1 is DFQATT and CDR2 is SNEGSKA (reference sequence). This CDR3 spans 11 amino acids. CDR3 bases: TGCAGTGCAGGGCCAGGCCGTACGGCTTTCTTT. Translation gives CSAGPGRTAFF.

The rearrangement links TRBV24-1 to TRBJ2-4; D might be TRBD1 (6 bases). The V end lost 4 bases, the J end lost 4 bases, and 7 bases lay between the germline ends. This CDR3 contains 13 residues. Looked up from germline, CDR1 is KGHDR and CDR2 is SFDVKD. CDR3 coding DNA: TGTGCCACCAGTGAGGGGACAAAAAACATTCAGTACTTC. It translates to CATSEGTKNIQYF.

V and J are TRBV4-3 and TRBJ2-2; D is possibly TRBD2 (5 bases). The CDR3 spans 15 residues. The germline gives CDR1 LGHNA, CDR2 YSLEER. The V end was cut by 4 bases, the J end by 5 bases, with 14 bases between. The CDR3 DNA is TGCGCCAGCAGCCCCTCATCCCGGGGAACCGGGGAGCTGTTTTTT. Translated: CASSPSSRGTGELFF.

The V and J genes are TRBV7-9 and TRBJ2-3, with TRBD1 matching over 11 bases. The germline V gene encodes CDR1 SEHNR and CDR2 FQNEAQ (reference sequence). The junction had 9 bases not matched to a gene; V was cut back by 6 bases and J by 4 bases. The CDR3 has 16 amino acids. The CDR3 DNA is TGTGCCAGCAGTTCCCCGGGACAGGGGGATTCAGATACGCAGTATTTT. Translating it yields CASSSPGQGDSDTQYF. Drawing the rest from reference TRBV7-9 and TRBJ2-3, the complete variable domain is DTGVSQNPRHKITKRGQNVTFRCDPISEHNRLYWYRQTLGQGPEFLTYFQNEAQLEKSRLLSDRFSAERPKGSFSTLEIQRTEQGDSAMYLCASSSPGQGDSDTQYFGPGTRLTVL.

The V gene is TRBV30, the J gene TRBJ1-5; 9 positions match TRBD1. This CDR3 spans 14 amino acids. Germline CDR1 is GTSNPN and CDR2 is SVGIG (reference sequence). Trimming at V came to 5 bases and at J to 5 bases, leaving 7 bases not matched to a gene. CDR3 in DNA: TGTGCCTGGGACCAGGGACAGGGACATCAGCCCCAGCATTTT. Its protein is CAWDQGQGHQPQHF.

This clonotype has a single count. The chain combines TRBV7-9 with TRBJ1-2; D ambiguous. This CDR3 contains 15 residues. CDR1 and CDR2 (germline): SEHNR, FQNEAQ (reference sequence). V shed 1 base and J shed 4 bases, with 13 bases lying between them. The DNA for the CDR3 is TGTGCCAGCAGCTTAGGATCCTCCAGGTCCTATGGCTACACCTTC. Amino acid sequence: CASSLGSSRSYGYTF.

J is TRBJ2-1 and V is TRBV12-3 or TRBV12-4; 8 bases agree with TRBD2. With 5 bases clipped from V and 9 bases from J, the junction kept 12 bases outside the gene matches. The CDR3 length is 15 residues. CDR3 sequence: CASSLPGLAPPEQFF. The CDR3 DNA reads TGTGCCAGCAGTCTCCCAGGACTAGCCCCCCCTGAGCAGTTCTTC.

The rearrangement uses TRBV19 and TRBJ1-5; a possible D gene is TRBD1 (5 bases). Germline CDR1 and CDR2: LNHDA and SQIVND (reference sequence). CDR3 length: 15 residues. V lost 5 bases, J lost 7 bases, and 18 bases lay in between. CDR3 region: CASSERQQARQPQHF. The DNA for the CDR3 is TGTGCCAGTAGTGAAAGACAGCAAGCAAGGCAGCCCCAGCATTTT. Full variable domain (rest looked up from reference TRBV19 and TRBJ1-5): DGGITQSPKYLFRKEGQNVTLSCEQNLNHDAMYWYRQDPGQGLRLIYYSQIVNDFQKGDIAEGYSVSREKKESFPLTVTSAQKNPTAFYLCASSERQQARQPQHFGDGTRLSIL.

A word on this clonotype: The junction does not match germline at one end; this may be a read error. CDR3 DNA sequence: TGTGCCAGCAGTTTCGAACGGGGCTACGGGCAGTACTTC. Its protein product is CASSFERGYGQYF. V and J are TRBV12-3 or TRBV12-4 and TRBJ2-7; D might be TRBD1 or TRBD2, each matching 5 bases. This CDR3 region has 13 residues.

This sequence joins TRBV7-9 and TRBJ2-2; 7 positions agree with TRBD2. Germline CDR1 and CDR2: SEHNR and FQNEAQ (reference sequence). V trimming: 0 bases; J trimming: 1 base; junction bases outside the gene matches: 5. This CDR3 contains 17 residues. The CDR3 sequence is CASSLAGGTENTGELFF. The CDR3 DNA reads TGTGCCAGCAGCTTAGCGGGGGGGACGGAGAACACCGGGGAGCTGTTTTTT. The variable domain in full, with the rest retrieved from reference TRBV7-9 and TRBJ2-2, is DTGVSQNPRHKITKRGQNVTFRCDPISEHNRLYWYRQTLGQGPEFLTYFQNEAQLEKSRLLSDRFSAERPKGSFSTLEIQRTEQGDSAMYLCASSLAGGTENTGELFFGEGSRLTVL.

The rearrangement links TRBV27 to TRBJ1-6, with 7 bases identical to TRBD1. This CDR3 region has 13 residues. CDR1 and CDR2 from the germline V gene are MNHEY and SMNVEV (reference sequence). The V gene end was trimmed by 3 bases and the J gene end by 8 bases; junction bases not matched to a gene: 1. CDR3 sequence: CASSLGQHSPLHF. DNA for the CDR3: TGTGCCAGCAGTTTGGGACAGCATTCACCCCTCCACTTT.

V usage is TRBV7-9 and J usage is TRBJ2-7; TRBD2 agrees at 10 bases. This CDR3 contains 15 residues. Germline assignment: CDR1 SEHNR and CDR2 FQNEAQ (reference sequence). V was pared by 5 bases and J by 4 bases, with 8 bases of the junction left unmatched. CDR3 in DNA: TGTGCCAGCAGCGGGACTAGCGTCCTCGGGTACGAGCAGTACTTC. As protein: CASSGTSVLGYEQYF.

CDR3: CASSQTLAVQETQYF. CDR3 DNA: TGCGCCAGCAGCCAGACATTAGCGGTCCAAGAGACCCAGTACTTC. The chain employs TRBV4-3 and TRBJ2-5, with a possible D match to TRBD2 (6 bases). CDR1 LGHNA and CDR2 YSLEER come from the germline V gene. V lost 3 bases to trimming and J lost 1 base, with 12 bases between them. The CDR3 runs to 15 residues.

The V call is TRBV7-9, the J call TRBJ1-3; unclear D gene. The CDR3 has 11 amino acids. The germline gives CDR1 SEHNR, CDR2 FQNEAQ (reference sequence). The V end was cut by 6 bases, the J end by 8 bases, with 8 bases between. The CDR3 spells CASSSGDTIYF. The DNA of the CDR3 is TGTGCCAGCAGTTCCGGGGACACCATATATTTT.

The J gene is TRBJ2-7, the V gene TRBV2; 8 positions agree with TRBD2. V lost 2 bases, J lost 7 bases, and 7 bases stayed unmatched. CDR1 and CDR2 from the germline V gene are SNHLY and FYNNEI. This CDR3 spans 14 amino acids. CDR3 DNA: TGTGCCAGCAGTGAAAGCGGGAGAGGAGGAGAGCAGTACTTC. Translating gives CASSESGRGGEQYF. Using reference TRBV2 and TRBJ2-7 for the parts outside the CDR3, the full variable domain is EPEVTQTPSHQVTQMGQEVILRCVPISNHLYFYWYRQILGQKVEFLVSFYNNEISEKSEIFDDQFSVERPDGSNFTLKIRSTKLEDSAMYFCASSESGRGGEQYFGPGTRLTVT.

In DNA form, the CDR3 reads TGTGCCAGCAGCCCGGACCGGGGCTGGGACGAGCAGTACTTC. Translating it yields CASSPDRGWDEQYF. This rearrangement joins TRBV7-9 to TRBJ2-7; TRBD1 or TRBD2 may be the D gene (5 bases each). The CDR3 covers 14 residues. Per germline, CDR1 SEHNR and CDR2 FQNEAQ (reference sequence). The V end was cut by 5 bases, the J end by 5 bases, with 16 bases between.

This sequence joins TRBV6-2 or TRBV6-3 and TRBJ2-1; D call uncertain. The germline V and J ends were trimmed by 2 bases and 0 bases, with 11 bases remaining between them. CDR3 length equals 16 residues. Germline V lookup: CDR1 MNHEY, CDR2 SVGEGT. CDR3 bases: TGTGCCAGCAGTTACAACCCGAAAAGCTCCTACAATGAGCAGTTCTTC. It is translated as CASSYNPKSSYNEQFF.

This rearrangement joins TRBV19 to TRBJ1-5, with D possibly TRBD1 on 5 matching bases. V gave up 6 bases and J gave up 3 bases, with 12 bases separating them. Germline lookup yields CDR1 LNHDA and CDR2 SQIVND (reference sequence). The CDR3 covers 14 residues. The CDR3, as DNA: TGTGCCAGTAGGATTGGGGGGGTCAATCAGCCCCAGCATTTT. Translation: CASRIGGVNQPQHF.

This chain connects TRBV19 to TRBJ2-7; 9 bases agree with TRBD1. V shed 4 bases and J 7 bases; nucleotides not matched to a gene: 11. The CDR3 consists of 15 residues. Germline loops: CDR1 LNHDA, CDR2 SQIVND (reference sequence). In DNA, the CDR3 is TGTGCCAGTAGTAGATGGGGACAGGGAATGGAGGAGCAGTACTTC. This gives the protein CASSRWGQGMEEQYF.

The CDR3 bases are TGCAGCGTTGAGAAGGCCTGGGACAGGGGGACGGGGGAGACCCAGTACTTC. Protein: CSVEKAWDRGTGETQYF. This chain joins TRBV29-1 and TRBJ2-5, with 11 bases identical to TRBD1. This CDR3 is built from 17 residues. Trimming cost V 3 bases and J 5 bases; bases outside gene matches: 14. Germline V gives CDR1 SQVTM, CDR2 ANQGSEA.

The chain links TRBV9 to TRBJ2-7; D is unresolved. Germline assignment: CDR1 SGDLS and CDR2 YYNGEE. The CDR3 contains 15 residues. The V gene lost 0 bases and the J gene lost 2 bases, with 12 bases spanning the gap. The CDR3 nucleotides are TGTGCCAGCAGCGTAGACTCAGGTGTAGCCTACGAGCAGTACTTC. Translated: CASSVDSGVAYEQYF.

This chain connects TRBV14 to TRBJ2-2; 12 bases line up with TRBD2. CDR1 is SGHDN, CDR2 FVKESK, per germline. After removal of 3 bases from V and 3 bases from J, the junction contained 2 bases not matched to a gene. The CDR3 consists of 16 residues. The CDR3, as DNA: TGTGCCAGCAGCCAGACTAGCGGGAGTTACACCGGGGAGCTGTTTTTT. Its protein is CASSQTSGSYTGELFF.

This chain connects TRBV7-6 to TRBJ1-6, with D possibly being TRBD1 (5 bases). Germline values: CDR1 SGHVS, CDR2 FNYEAQ. This CDR3 is 14 amino acids long. V was pared by 4 bases and J by 9 bases, with 13 bases between. The CDR3 is CASSSDSDTSPLHF. The CDR3 DNA reads as TGTGCCAGCAGCTCCGACAGTGATACTTCACCCCTCCACTTT.

The chain uses TRBV9 and TRBJ2-1; 7 bases align to TRBD2. With V trimmed by 6 bases and J by 0 bases, 9 bases remained unmatched. CDR3 length: 16 residues. Germline-derived CDR1 and CDR2 are SGDLS and YYNGEE. CDR3 amino acids: CASTPGGLNSYNEQFF. As DNA, the CDR3 is TGTGCCAGCACCCCGGGAGGACTTAACTCCTACAATGAGCAGTTCTTC.

The chain recombines TRBV9 with TRBJ1-1; D unresolved. This CDR3 has 15 amino acids. Germline loops: CDR1 SGDLS, CDR2 YYNGEE. The ends were cut back, 5 bases at V and 0 bases at J, with 14 bases in the middle. The chain's CDR3 is CASSDMRGMNTEAFF. DNA of the CDR3: TGTGCCAGCAGTGACATGCGAGGCATGAACACTGAAGCTTTCTTT.